The entry below gives a single TCR beta chain sequence along with its context. The CDR3 loop spans 14 amino acids. V was shortened by 5 bases and J by 2 bases, with 13 bases between the two germline ends. CDR1 and CDR2 from the germline V gene are SGHAT and FQNNGV. Sequenced by immunoSEQ multiplex PCR; TCRdb stores in-frame clones only, minus some. The sample consists of 130,000 to 150,000 clones, 80% to 90% of them appearing once. The entry originates in a study of T cell responses to AZD1222 COVID-19 vaccine. The sequences come from peripheral blood, collected on day 0 of AZD1222 vaccination. The chain links TRBV11-2 to TRBJ2-7; TRBD1 is a possible D gene (5 bases). This clonotype was sampled from an adult in good health. The CDR3 bases are TGTGCCAGCAGCCCGGACAAAAATACCTACGAGCAGTACTTC. Its translation: CASSPDKNTYEQYF.